This entry lists 24 T cell receptor beta chains sequenced from one sample in a study of cytomegalovirus exposure and HLA in healthy donors. The repertoire was sequenced with immunoSEQ multiplex PCR; TCRdb's copy has only in-frame clones and lacks some. The sample lists 200,000 or so clones, 90% to 95% occurring once. The material sequenced was PBMCs. Every receptor here comes from a woman in her late teens or twenties in good health and CMV-seronegative.

The chain recombines TRBV5-1 with TRBJ2-7; possibly TRBD1 for D (6 bases). The CDR3 loop spans 14 amino acids. Germline CDR1 is SGHRS and CDR2 is YFSETQ. Trimming took 5 bases from V and 4 from J, leaving 16 bases between them. The CDR3 here is CASSSRTEYYEQYF. CDR3 coding DNA: TGCGCCAGCAGTTCAAGGACAGAGTATTACGAGCAGTACTTC.

The chain recombines TRBV28 with TRBJ2-1, with 15 bases matching TRBD2. V was pared by 8 bases and J by 7 bases, with 6 bases of the junction left unmatched. Germline lookup yields CDR1 MDHEN and CDR2 SYDVKM. This CDR3 region has 15 residues. The CDR3 coding sequence is TGTGCCAGCTCTAGGACTAGCGGGAGGGGGAATGAGCAGTTCTTC. Residues: CASSRTSGRGNEQFF. Combining the CDR3 with reference TRBV28 and TRBJ2-1 gives the whole variable domain DVKVTQSSRYLVKRTGEKVFLECVQDMDHENMFWYRQDPGLGLRLIYFSYDVKMKEKGDIPEGYSVSREKKERFSLILESASTNQTSMYLCASSRTSGRGNEQFFGPGTRLTVL.

This chain links TRBV9 with TRBJ2-3; D might be TRBD2 (7 bases). V was pared by 3 bases and J by 5 bases, with 25 bases between. This CDR3 contains 18 residues. Germline CDR1 reads SGDLS; CDR2 reads YYNGEE. The CDR3 sequence: CASSAEITGGRWRDTQYF. DNA of the CDR3: TGTGCCAGCAGCGCCGAGATAACGGGGGGCCGATGGAGAGATACGCAGTATTTT.

The CDR3 DNA reads as TGCGCCAGCAGTACAGGTTTCAACACTGAAGCTTTCTTT. It is translated as CASSTGFNTEAFF. The chain carries TRBV10-1 and TRBJ1-1; TRBD1 might be the D (5 bases). CDR1 and CDR2 (germline): WNHNN, SYGVQD (reference sequence). V was clipped by 5 bases and J by 2 bases, with 9 bases between them. There are 13 residues in the CDR3.

This clone has a handful of counts. J is TRBJ2-5 and V is TRBV5-4; 12 bases are shared with TRBD2. CDR1 is SGHNT, CDR2 YYREEE, per germline (reference sequence). CDR3 size: 17 residues. The V and J ends lost 4 bases and 5 bases, in that order; junction bases with no gene match: 12. The CDR3 DNA reads as TGTGCCAGCAGCCGGACTAGCGGGACTCTCACCGGGGAGACCCAGTACTTC. Amino acids: CASSRTSGTLTGETQYF.

This sequence joins TRBV5-1 and TRBJ2-5; 10 nucleotides agree with TRBD2. The ends lost 1 base at V and 6 bases at J; junction bases unmatched: 9. Germline CDR1 reads SGHRS; CDR2 reads YFSETQ. CDR3 length equals 16 residues. The CDR3 loop reads CASSLLTSGLRKTQYF. The CDR3 bases are TGCGCCAGCAGCTTGTTGACTAGCGGGCTTAGGAAGACCCAGTACTTC.

The V gene is TRBV27, the J gene TRBJ1-5, with D perhaps matching TRBD1 (5 bases). V was shortened by 1 base and J by 7 bases, with 8 bases between the two germline ends. This CDR3 has 13 amino acids. CDR1 is MNHEY, CDR2 SMNVEV, per germline (reference sequence). This chain's CDR3 is CASSLFGGQPQHF. The CDR3 DNA reads as TGTGCCAGCAGTTTATTCGGGGGACAGCCCCAGCATTTT.

CDR3 in DNA: TGTGCCAGCTCACCACTTGAACCCGGGACAGGGTCTGGAAACACCATATATTTT. Its protein is CASSPLEPGTGSGNTIYF. The gene calls are TRBV18 and TRBJ1-3, with 9 bases identical to TRBD1. The J segment lost 1 base and the V segment lost 1 base, leaving 8 bases of the junction unmatched. CDR3 length equals 18 residues. CDR1 KGHSH and CDR2 LQKENI come from the germline V gene.

The V gene is TRBV30, the J gene TRBJ1-1; D remains unclear. The CDR3 is 13 residues long. CDR1 and CDR2 (germline): GTSNPN, SVGIG (reference sequence). The V end lost 0 bases, the J end lost 6 bases, and 11 bases lay between the germline ends. CDR3 region: CAWSVMSYPEAFF. DNA of the CDR3: TGTGCCTGGAGTGTAATGAGTTATCCTGAAGCTTTCTTT.

The V and J genes are TRBV6-5 and TRBJ1-2; 10 bases are shared with TRBD1. The junction had 12 bases not matched to a gene; V was cut back by 6 bases and J by 8 bases. The length of the CDR3 is 15 residues. Germline CDR1 MNHEY, CDR2 SVGAGI. CDR3 nucleotide sequence: TGTGCCAGCAGCAAGACTCCCGGGACAGGGGTCGGCTACACCTTC. Protein: CASSKTPGTGVGYTF.

The chain is built from TRBV4-1 and TRBJ1-5; D is unresolved. The length of the CDR3 is 17 residues. Trimming took off 4 bases at V and 3 bases at J, with 19 bases between the two ends. Per germline, CDR1 MGHRA and CDR2 YSYEKL. The CDR3 nucleotides read TGCGCCAGCAGCCCTCGTTTTGTGGCGCAGGTCAATCAGCCCCAGCATTTT. The encoded protein is CASSPRFVAQVNQPQHF.

The chain recombines TRBV9 with TRBJ2-3; 12 positions match TRBD1. V was clipped by 3 bases and J by 4 bases; unmatched bases: 9. The CDR3 runs to 17 residues. Germline V CDR1 and CDR2: SGDLS, YYNGEE. The CDR3 loop is CASSARGQGASADTQYF. The CDR3, as DNA: TGTGCCAGCAGCGCCCGGGGACAGGGGGCGTCGGCAGATACGCAGTATTTT.

CDR3 sequence reads: CASSLVQNEKLFF. CDR3 nucleotide sequence: TGTGCCAGCAGTTTAGTACAGAATGAAAAACTGTTTTTT. V gene TRBV28 combines with J gene TRBJ1-4; no clear D. CDR3 length equals 13 residues. V lost 2 bases and J lost 5, with 6 bases in between. CDR1 is MDHEN, CDR2 SYDVKM, per germline.

The rearrangement uses TRBV30 and TRBJ2-2; 9 nucleotides agree with TRBD2. V shed 5 bases and J 0 bases; nucleotides not matched to a gene: 7. The germline V gene has CDR1 GTSNPN and CDR2 SVGIG (reference sequence). The CDR3 spans 16 residues. CDR3 sequence: CAWSRSGRPNTGELFF. In nucleotides, the CDR3 is TGTGCCTGGTCGCGGAGCGGGAGGCCGAACACCGGGGAGCTGTTTTTT.

The chain combines TRBV7-9 with TRBJ2-7, with TRBD2 matching over 8 bases. V shed 9 bases, J shed 0 bases, and the junction held 10 bases outside the gene matches. This CDR3 comprises 15 residues. From germline, CDR1 is SEHNR and CDR2 FQNEAQ (reference sequence). The CDR3 protein is CASFPLTSGSYEQYF. The CDR3 DNA reads TGTGCCAGTTTTCCCCTTACTAGCGGCTCCTACGAGCAGTACTTC.

The chain uses TRBV9 and TRBJ2-1; 12 bases fit TRBD2. Germline V lookup: CDR1 SGDLS, CDR2 YYNGEE. The J segment lost 6 bases and the V segment lost 4 bases, leaving 5 bases of the junction unmatched. The CDR3 spans 15 residues. DNA for the CDR3: TGTGCCAGCAGCCCTCGACTAGCGGGGGCCAATGAGCAGTTCTTC. Protein: CASSPRLAGANEQFF.

The J gene is TRBJ2-7, the V gene TRBV2; 9 bases fit TRBD2. V gave up 2 bases and J gave up 7 bases; unmatched junction bases: 9. Germline assignment: CDR1 SNHLY and CDR2 FYNNEI. CDR3 size: 15 residues. This CDR3 reads CASSEWVAGAGEQYF. The CDR3 region has the DNA TGTGCCAGCAGTGAATGGGTAGCGGGAGCGGGGGAGCAGTACTTC.

This clone has only a few counts. The chain employs TRBV5-1 and TRBJ1-2, with D possibly being TRBD1 (5 bases). The germline V and J ends were trimmed by 3 bases and 8 bases, with 11 bases remaining between them. Per germline, CDR1 SGHRS and CDR2 YFSETQ. This CDR3 is 12 amino acids long. CDR3 in amino acids: CASSSQGTGYTF. DNA for the CDR3: TGCGCCAGCAGCTCGCAGGGCACAGGCTACACCTTC.

Only a few counts were recorded for this clone. The chain employs TRBV2 and TRBJ1-1; maybe TRBD1 (6 bases). Germline values: CDR1 SNHLY, CDR2 FYNNEI. The CDR3 consists of 12 residues. The CDR3 DNA follows: TGTCCCTATGGGGGCATGAACACTGAAGCTTTCTTT. Translation gives CPYGGMNTEAFF. Together with reference TRBV2 and TRBJ1-1, the CDR3 gives the full variable domain: EPEVTQTPSHQVTQMGQEVILRCVPISNHLYFYWYRQILGQKVEFLVSFYNNEISEKSEIFDDQFSVERPDGSNFTLKIRSTKLEDSAMYFCPYGGMNTEAFFGQGTRLTVV.

This rearrangement joins TRBV7-9 to TRBJ2-1; D remains unclear. The V end was cut by 2 bases, the J end by 0 bases, with 11 bases between. Germline loops: CDR1 SEHNR, CDR2 FQNEAQ (reference sequence). The CDR3 length is 16 residues. CDR3 sequence: CASSLRPGSSYNEQFF. The CDR3 bases are TGTGCCAGCAGCTTACGTCCCGGGTCCTCCTACAATGAGCAGTTCTTC.

J is TRBJ1-1 and V is TRBV6-1; 9 nucleotides align to TRBD1. CDR3 length equals 14 residues. Germline CDR1 and CDR2: MNHNS and SASEGT. Trimming removed 8 bases from V and 5 bases from J; junction bases left unmatched: 9. CDR3 sequence: CASQRDREGTEAFF. In DNA, the CDR3 is TGTGCCAGCCAACGGGACAGGGAAGGGACTGAAGCTTTCTTT.

This clone was observed a single time. V and J are TRBV29-1 and TRBJ2-7; weak D call: TRBD1 (6 bases). There are 13 residues in the CDR3. Germline CDR1 and CDR2: SQVTM and ANQGSEA. V lost 6 bases and J lost 1, with 13 bases in between. The DNA for the CDR3 is TGCAGCGTCCGGACAGTATTATCCTACGAGCAGTACTTC. It encodes CSVRTVLSYEQYF.

The chain employs TRBV30 and TRBJ2-7; 10 positions match TRBD2. The V gene's germline CDR1 is GTSNPN and CDR2 SVGIG (reference sequence). This CDR3 has 20 residues. Germline trimming cut 4 bases from V and 0 bases from J; bases unmatched to any gene: 21. The chain's CDR3 is CAWTVLKLAGYDTISYEQYF. The DNA for the CDR3 is TGTGCCTGGACGGTTCTGAAACTAGCGGGATACGACACTATCTCCTACGAGCAGTACTTC.

The CDR3 DNA is TGTGCCAGCAGCTCCTCCGGGACAGAGTCCAATTCTAACTATGGCTACACCTTC. Translating gives CASSSSGTESNSNYGYTF. This chain uses TRBV7-4 with TRBJ1-2; 7 positions agree with TRBD1. Germline CDR1 reads SGHVT; CDR2 reads SQSDAQ. V lost 4 bases, J lost 0 bases, and 14 bases stayed unmatched. The CDR3 is 18 amino acids.